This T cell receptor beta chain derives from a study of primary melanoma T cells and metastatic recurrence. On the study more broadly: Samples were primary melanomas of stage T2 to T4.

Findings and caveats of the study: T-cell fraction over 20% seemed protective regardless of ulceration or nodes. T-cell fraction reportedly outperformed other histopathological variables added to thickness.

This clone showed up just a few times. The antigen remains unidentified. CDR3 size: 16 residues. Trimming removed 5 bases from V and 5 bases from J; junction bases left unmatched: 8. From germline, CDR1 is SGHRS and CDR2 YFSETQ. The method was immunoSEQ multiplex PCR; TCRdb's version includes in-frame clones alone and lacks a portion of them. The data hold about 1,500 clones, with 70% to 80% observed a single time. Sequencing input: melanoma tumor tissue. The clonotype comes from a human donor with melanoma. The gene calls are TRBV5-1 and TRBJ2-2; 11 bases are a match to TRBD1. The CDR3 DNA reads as TGCGCCAGCAGGCCCCCTGGGACAGGGGGGACCGGGGAGCTGTTTTTT. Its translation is CASRPPGTGGTGELFF.